This is a list of T cell receptor beta chains from one sample in a study of T cells in Graves' hyperthyroidism and ophthalmopathy. In TCRdb, the multiplex PCR reads were re-called with MiXCR into one record per CDR3 protein. The repertoire includes roughly 570,000 distinct CDR3 sequences, under 60% of them detected once, and about 8.3% sits in the top ten. Material: peripheral blood or thyroid tissue (not recorded which). The receptor source for this set is a woman aged 18-35 years with Graves' hyperthyroidism. Each CDR3 is given with its conserved first and last residue. The D gene is left open where the match is weak. Rows may omit the clone size; those that give it use once, few, many or a size class.

j_call cdr3_length clone_size v_call d_call cdr3_nt cdr3_aa
TRBJ1-2 14 - TRBV10-3 TRBD1 TGTGCCATCACTAACCGGGACAGGACAGACGGCTACACCTTC CAITNRDRTDGYTF
TRBJ1-1 12 - TRBV7-9 - TGTGCCAGCAGCTTCCACGTGACTGAAGCTTTCTTT CASSFHVTEAFF
TRBJ2-7 15 - TRBV6-4 TRBD2 TGTGCCAGCAGAGTAACCGGGGGGGGGACCTACGAGCAGTACTTC CASRVTGGGTYEQYF
TRBJ2-7 12 many TRBV20-1 TRBD2 TGCAGTGCACTCCGGGACTACTACGAGCAGTACTTC CSALRDYYEQYF
TRBJ2-7 14 - TRBV20-1 TRBD2 TGCAGTGCTAGATCTAGCGGGAGTTTCCATGAGCAGTACTTC CSARSSGSFHEQYF
TRBJ1-2 15 - TRBV27 TRBD1 TGTGCCGTATGGGGACAGGGGGCGTCTAACCATGGCTACACCTTC CAVWGQGASNHGYTF
TRBJ1-2 15 many TRBV5-1 - TGCGCCAGCAGCTTGGTGCGCAGCCCCGGGGGGGGCTACACCTTC CASSLVRSPGGGYTF
TRBJ1-2 14 many TRBV2 TRBD1 TGTGCCAGCAAAATTGACAGGGAAAACTATGGCTACACCTTC CASKIDRENYGYTF
TRBJ1-2 14 many TRBV29-1 - TGCAGCGTTCTGGACAGCGAGATTAACTATGGCTACACCTTC CSVLDSEINYGYTF
TRBJ2-2 16 - TRBV20-1 TRBD2 TGCAGTGCTAGAGATTTACTAGCGGGAGCGGGCGGGGAGCTGTTTTTT CSARDLLAGAGGELFF
TRBJ2-5 15 - TRBV3-1 - TGTGCCAGCAGCCACTCATGGGGGACAAGAGAGACCCAGTACTTC CASSHSWGTRETQYF
TRBJ2-5 18 many TRBV15 - TGTGCCACCAGCAGAGATAGTAGGGGGTGGGCAAGGTCAGCGACCCAGTACTTC CATSRDSRGWARSATQYF
TRBJ1-6 18 - TRBV27 - TGTGCCAGCAGTTTATCGGCCGAGGGCCCGGGGATAAATTCACCCCTCCACTTT CASSLSAEGPGINSPLHF
TRBJ1-5 16 - TRBV19 - TGTGCCAGTAGTAACAGACAGATATATAGCAATCAGCCCCAGCATTTT CASSNRQIYSNQPQHF
TRBJ2-2 13 - TRBV6-1 - TGTGCCAGCAGTGAAGTGAACAGGGGGGAGCTGTTTTTT CASSEVNRGELFF
TRBJ2-2 14 - TRBV10-2 - TGCGCCAGCAGTGAGAGGCCGAACACCGGGGAGCTGTTTTTT CASSERPNTGELFF
TRBJ1-2 13 many TRBV2 - TGTGCCAGCAGTGACCAGGGTAACTATGGCTACACCTTC CASSDQGNYGYTF
TRBJ1-1 15 - TRBV29-1 - TGCAGCGTTGATCCCAAGGGGTCCATGAACACTGAAGCTTTCTTT CSVDPKGSMNTEAFF
TRBJ1-2 14 many TRBV12-3/TRBV12-4 - TGTGCCAGCAGTTTAGCGAGGGCAGGCATTGGCTACACCTTC CASSLARAGIGYTF
TRBJ1-5 16 - TRBV7-2 TRBD1 TGTGCCAGCAGCTTAGAACAGGGGGGTGACAATCAGCCCCAGCATTTT CASSLEQGGDNQPQHF
TRBJ1-2 15 - TRBV15 - TGTGCCACCAGCAGCTTGTCAGCGACTAACTATGGCTACACCTTC CATSSLSATNYGYTF
TRBJ1-1 15 - TRBV10-2 TRBD1 TGCGCCAGCAGCGACCAGACAGGGCGGGACACTGAAGCTTTCTTT CASSDQTGRDTEAFF
TRBJ1-2 12 - TRBV20-1 - TGCAGTGCTAACCTAGCGGGCAGGGGCTACACCTTC CSANLAGRGYTF
TRBJ2-7 13 many TRBV20-1 TRBD2 TGCAGTGCTGGGTCGCCAGCGGGGTACGAGCAGTACTTC CSAGSPAGYEQYF
TRBJ1-6 14 many TRBV10-3 - TGTGCCGCGAACGCAGGGTTTCGGAATTCACCCCTCCACTTT CAANAGFRNSPLHF
TRBJ1-5 15 many TRBV6-5 - TGTGCCAGCAGTGAGATTGACAGGCCAGGGCAGCCCCAGCATTTT CASSEIDRPGQPQHF
TRBJ2-1 17 - TRBV13 TRBD2 TGTGCCAGCAGCTTAGGCTACGGGCGGGAGGCCCACAATGAGCAGTTCTTC CASSLGYGREAHNEQFF
TRBJ2-1 15 many TRBV7-7 TRBD2 TGTGCCAGCAGCTTAGGGGAGGGCCTGGGGAATGAGCAGTTCTTC CASSLGEGLGNEQFF
TRBJ1-1 14 few TRBV18 - TGTGCCAGCTCACCGGAGGGGCGGGACACTGAAGCTTTCTTT CASSPEGRDTEAFF
TRBJ1-1 13 - TRBV29-1 - TGCAGCGTTGGGTATGGGGACGAACTCGAAGCTTTCTTT CSVGYGDELEAFF
TRBJ2-1 10 - TRBV29-1 - TGCAGCGTTGCCCACAATGAGCAGTTCTTC CSVAHNEQFF
TRBJ2-7 14 many TRBV20-1 - TGCAGTGCTAGAGGGGGACGGACGACTTGGGAGCAGTACTTC CSARGGRTTWEQYF
TRBJ1-2 12 - TRBV12-3/TRBV12-4 - TGTGCCAGCAGTAATGCTGGGGTTGGAAACACCTTC CASSNAGVGNTF
TRBJ1-5 15 - TRBV7-2 - TGCGCCAGCAGCCAAGACTGCAGGGTCAATCAGCCCCAGCATTTT CASSQDCRVNQPQHF
TRBJ1-4 15 many TRBV7-8 TRBD1 TGTGCCAGCAGCGCCCCAGGGGGCGCCAATGAAAAACTGTTTTTT CASSAPGGANEKLFF
TRBJ1-5 14 - TRBV5-4 - TGTGCCAGCAGCTTCCAGGGCGGGCATCAGCCCCAGCATTTT CASSFQGGHQPQHF
TRBJ2-2 17 many TRBV10-1 - TGCGCCAGCAGTGAGACCAACTGGACACCGAACACCGGGGAGCTGTTTTTT CASSETNWTPNTGELFF
TRBJ1-5 16 many TRBV20-1 - TGCAGTGCTAAGACGCCGGGCGGGAATAGCAATCAGCCCCAGCATTTT CSAKTPGGNSNQPQHF
TRBJ1-1 12 many TRBV6-1 - TGTGCCAGTATAAGGGGGGGCACTGAAGCTTTCTTT CASIRGGTEAFF
TRBJ1-2 14 - TRBV5-5 - TGTGCCAGCAGCCGATATGTCGAGGGCTATGGCTACACCTTC CASSRYVEGYGYTF
TRBJ1-1 11 - TRBV20-1 - TGCAGTGCTCAACAGAACACTGAAGCTTTCTTT CSAQQNTEAFF
TRBJ1-5 16 many TRBV19 TRBD1 TGTGCCAGTACTCACAGGGGGCGAGGGGGCAATCAGCCCCAGCATTTT CASTHRGRGGNQPQHF
TRBJ1-2 13 few TRBV15 - TGTGCCACCAGCAGAGATCCCGGGACTGGCTACACCTTC CATSRDPGTGYTF
TRBJ2-5 15 many TRBV2 - TGTGCCAGCATGCGGAGCCGTGGGTACCAAGAGACCCAGTACTTC CASMRSRGYQETQYF
TRBJ1-5 16 many TRBV15 TRBD1 TGTGCCACCAGCAGACGCAGGGGGCTGGGGGATCAGCCCCAGCATTTT CATSRRRGLGDQPQHF
TRBJ1-4 15 - TRBV12-3/TRBV12-4 TRBD1 TGTGCCAGCAGTTACAGGGGGCAGCTTAATGAAAAACTGTTTTTT CASSYRGQLNEKLFF
TRBJ2-5 19 - TRBV7-8 TRBD2 TGTGCAAGCAGCTTACGCTCCAGGACTAGCGGGCATTACCAAGAGACCCAGTACTTC CASSLRSRTSGHYQETQYF
TRBJ2-7 20 - TRBV20-1 - TGCAGTGCTAGGCAGAAACCGACGGGCCCCCCGGGTGGGCGCTCCTACGAGCAGTACTTC CSARQKPTGPPGGRSYEQYF
TRBJ2-1 13 - TRBV7-6 - TGTGCCAGCAGCCGGGAGAGGACCTACGAGCAGTTCTTC CASSRERTYEQFF
TRBJ1-2 13 - TRBV6-6 TRBD1 TGTGCCAGCAGCCCCCGGGGACAGACTGGCTACACCTTC CASSPRGQTGYTF
TRBJ1-2 14 many TRBV20-1 TRBD1 TGCAGTGCTAGAGATCTAACAGGGGACTATGGCTACACCTTC CSARDLTGDYGYTF
TRBJ2-2 15 - TRBV25-1 TRBD2 TGTGCCAGCAGTCGTTGGACTAGCTACACCGGGGAGCTGTTTTTT CASSRWTSYTGELFF
TRBJ1-1 10 - TRBV29-1 - TGCAGCGTCCGAGGGGGAGAAGCTTTCTTT CSVRGGEAFF